Below, 7 T cell receptor beta chains from the same sample are listed, as sequenced in a study of long-term antiretroviral therapy in people with HIV. The run of the v3.0 immunoSEQ assay was at survey level. TCRdb keeps only in-frame clones here, not all; method: immunoSEQ multiplex PCR. The table has some 40,000 clones, 85% to 95% seen once. Sequenced here: unsorted PBMCs, sampled 9 to 9.5 years after starting antiretroviral therapy. These TCRs come from a man aged 25 to 40 with HIV.

The J gene is TRBJ1-2, the V gene TRBV5-1, with 11 bases aligning to TRBD1. The CDR3 has 13 residues. Germline assignment: CDR1 SGHRS and CDR2 YFSETQ. After removal of 2 bases from V and 8 bases from J, the junction contained 2 bases not matched to a gene. CDR3 sequence: CASSLGTGGGYTF. The CDR3, as DNA: TGCGCCAGCAGCTTAGGGACAGGGGGAGGCTACACCTTC.

CDR3 residues: CASSLDRLNQPQHF. The CDR3 DNA follows: TGTGCCAGCAGCCTAGACAGACTCAATCAGCCCCAGCATTTT. The chain combines TRBV6-5 with TRBJ1-5; a possible D gene is TRBD1 (5 bases). The CDR3 contains 14 residues. The ends were cut back, 6 bases at V and 3 bases at J, with 12 bases in the middle. Germline V gene data show CDR1 as MNHEY and CDR2 as SVGAGI.

There are a few counts of this clone. The gene calls are TRBV18 and TRBJ2-1; D gene unclear. This CDR3 has 12 amino acids. Germline V gene lookup returns CDR1 KGHSH and CDR2 LQKENI. Deletions cut 4 bases from V and 3 bases from J, with 4 bases between. CDR3 DNA: TGTGCCAGCTCACTCAACTACAATGAGCAGTTCTTC. Translated, it gives CASSLNYNEQFF.

CDR3 nucleotides: TGTGCCAGCAGCTTATATTCGGGGGGACAGGGAGGGAACACCATATATTTT. It codes for CASSLYSGGQGGNTIYF. The genes are TRBV7-8 and TRBJ1-3; TRBD1 matches 9 bases. Germline CDR1 is SGHVS and CDR2 is FQNEAQ. V gave up 2 bases and J gave up 7 bases; unmatched junction bases: 12. The CDR3 is 17 amino acids.

The chain joins TRBV5-6 to TRBJ1-3, with D hard to call. Germline V lookup: CDR1 SGHDT, CDR2 YYEEEE. The CDR3 loop spans 15 amino acids. The V end lost 1 base, the J end lost 0 bases, and 8 bases lay between the germline ends. The CDR3 region is CASSLRPSSGNTIYF. The CDR3 DNA reads TGTGCCAGCAGCTTGCGGCCTAGCTCTGGAAACACCATATATTTT.

The gene calls are TRBV15 and TRBJ2-1; D remains ambiguous. Germline CDR1 is LNHNV and CDR2 is YYDKDF (reference sequence). This CDR3 is 13 amino acids long. V lost 0 bases to trimming and J lost 5 bases, with 5 bases between them. The DNA for the CDR3 is TGTGCCACCAGCAGAGATCTCGACAATGAGCAGTTCTTC. Translated: CATSRDLDNEQFF.

This chain connects TRBV28 to TRBJ1-2; 8 bases align to TRBD1. CDR1 and CDR2 (germline): MDHEN, SYDVKM. The CDR3 totals 14 residues. J gave up 2 bases and V 4 bases, and 3 bases lay outside the gene matches. The CDR3 sequence is CASSSGGANYGYTF. CDR3 bases: TGTGCCAGCAGTTCAGGGGGCGCAAACTATGGCTACACCTTC.